Shown below are 2 T cell receptor beta chains from a single sample sequenced in a study of identical twins. From the 5' RACE reads, TCRdb called clonotypes with MiXCR, one entry per CDR3 protein. In the table there are over 550,000 distinct CDR3 sequences, 7.1% of which are singletons. This same sample was also taken into another study, of yellow fever vaccine responses in identical twins.

Sequenced input: PBMCs. The receptors derive from a woman between 18 and 29 years old in good health.

This clonotype showed up many times. This chain joins TRBV12-3 or TRBV12-4 and TRBJ2-5, with TRBD2 matching 8 bases. With 2 bases clipped from V and 1 base from J, the junction kept 6 bases outside the gene matches. CDR3 length: 16 residues. The CDR3 loop reads CASSLRVAGSQETQYF. In DNA form, the CDR3 reads TGTGCCAGCAGTTTAAGGGTAGCGGGGAGCCAAGAGACCCAGTACTTC.

V gene TRBV11-2 combines with J gene TRBJ2-1; a weak D match, TRBD1 (6 bases). The germline V and J ends were trimmed by 4 bases and 0 bases, with 13 bases remaining between them. The CDR3 consists of 16 residues. Germline values: CDR1 SGHAT, CDR2 FQNNGV. This chain's CDR3 is CASSSQGPSSYNEQFF. The CDR3 DNA reads TGTGCCAGCAGCTCACAGGGTCCAAGCTCCTACAATGAGCAGTTCTTC.